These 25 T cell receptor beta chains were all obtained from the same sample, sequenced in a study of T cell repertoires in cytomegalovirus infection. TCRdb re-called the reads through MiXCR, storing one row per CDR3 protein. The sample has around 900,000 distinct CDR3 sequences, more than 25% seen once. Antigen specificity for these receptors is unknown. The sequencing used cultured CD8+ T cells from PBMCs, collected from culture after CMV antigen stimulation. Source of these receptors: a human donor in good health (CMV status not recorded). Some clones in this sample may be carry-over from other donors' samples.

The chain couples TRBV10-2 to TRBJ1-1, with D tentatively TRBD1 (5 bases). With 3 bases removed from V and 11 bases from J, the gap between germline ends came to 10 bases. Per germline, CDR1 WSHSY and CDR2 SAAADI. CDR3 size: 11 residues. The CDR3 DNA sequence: TGCGCCAGCAGTGACTGGGGCAGGGCTTTCTTT. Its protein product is CASSDWGRAFF.

As DNA, the CDR3 is TGTGCCAGCAGCTCCGGGCCGTACACTGAAGCTTTCTTT. Translating it yields CASSSGPYTEAFF. V is TRBV7-6 and J is TRBJ1-1, with D unclear. Germline V gene lookup returns CDR1 SGHVS and CDR2 FNYEAQ. Trimming cost V 4 bases and J 3 bases, with 9 bases left between them. The CDR3 covers 13 residues. The full variable domain, completed using reference TRBV7-6 and TRBJ1-1, is GAGVSQSPRYKVTKRGQDVALRCDPISGHVSLYWYRQALGQGPEFLTYFNYEAQQDKSGLPNDRFSAERPEGSISTLTIQRTEQRDSAMYRCASSSGPYTEAFFGQGTRLTVV.

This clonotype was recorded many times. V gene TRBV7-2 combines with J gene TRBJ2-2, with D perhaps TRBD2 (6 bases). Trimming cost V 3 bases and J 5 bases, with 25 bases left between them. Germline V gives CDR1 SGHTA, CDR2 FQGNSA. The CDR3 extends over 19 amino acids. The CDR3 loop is CASSFGDLPASARTGELFF. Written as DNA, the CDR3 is TGTGCCAGCAGCTTTGGGGACCTACCCGCTAGCGCCAGGACCGGGGAGCTGTTTTTT.

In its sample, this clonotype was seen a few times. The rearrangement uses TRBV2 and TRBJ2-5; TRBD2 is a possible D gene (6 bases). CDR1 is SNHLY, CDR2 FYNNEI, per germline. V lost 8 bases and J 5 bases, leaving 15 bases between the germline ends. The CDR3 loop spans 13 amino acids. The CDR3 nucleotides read TGTGCCAGCCTGGGTACGGGGAGGGAGACCCAGTACTTC. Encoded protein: CASLGTGRETQYF.

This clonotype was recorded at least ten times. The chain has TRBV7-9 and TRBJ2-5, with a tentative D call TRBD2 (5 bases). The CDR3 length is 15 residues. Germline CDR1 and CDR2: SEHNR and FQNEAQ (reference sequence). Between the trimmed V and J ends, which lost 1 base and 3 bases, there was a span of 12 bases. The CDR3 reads CASSLGESREETQYF. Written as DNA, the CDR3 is TGTGCCAGCAGCTTAGGGGAGAGCCGGGAAGAGACCCAGTACTTC.

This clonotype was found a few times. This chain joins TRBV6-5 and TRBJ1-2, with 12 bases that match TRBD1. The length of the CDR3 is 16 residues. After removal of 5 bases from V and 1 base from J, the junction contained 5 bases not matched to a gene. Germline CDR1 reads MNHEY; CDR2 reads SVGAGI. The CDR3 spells CASSRDRGLFNYGYTF. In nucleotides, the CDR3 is TGTGCCAGCAGTAGGGACAGGGGGCTTTTTAACTATGGCTACACCTTC.

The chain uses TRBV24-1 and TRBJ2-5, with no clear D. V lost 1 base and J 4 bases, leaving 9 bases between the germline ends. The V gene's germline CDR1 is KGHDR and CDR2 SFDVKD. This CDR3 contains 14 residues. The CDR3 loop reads CATSDLKPAETQYF. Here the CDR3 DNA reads TGTGCCACCAGTGATTTAAAGCCTGCAGAGACCCAGTACTTC.

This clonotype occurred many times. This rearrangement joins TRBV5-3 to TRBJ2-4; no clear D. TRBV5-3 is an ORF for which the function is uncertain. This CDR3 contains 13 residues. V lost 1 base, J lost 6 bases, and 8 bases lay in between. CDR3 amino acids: CARSLIGGNIQYF. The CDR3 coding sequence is TGTGCCAGAAGCTTGATCGGTGGAAACATTCAGTACTTC.

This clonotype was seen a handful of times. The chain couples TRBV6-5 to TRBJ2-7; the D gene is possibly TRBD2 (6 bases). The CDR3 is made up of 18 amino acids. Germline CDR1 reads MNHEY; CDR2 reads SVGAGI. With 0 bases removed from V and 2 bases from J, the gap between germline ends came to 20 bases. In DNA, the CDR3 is TGTGCCAGCAGTTACTCGGTGGGAGGAGACGGAATTACCTACGAGCAGTACTTC. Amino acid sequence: CASSYSVGGDGITYEQYF.

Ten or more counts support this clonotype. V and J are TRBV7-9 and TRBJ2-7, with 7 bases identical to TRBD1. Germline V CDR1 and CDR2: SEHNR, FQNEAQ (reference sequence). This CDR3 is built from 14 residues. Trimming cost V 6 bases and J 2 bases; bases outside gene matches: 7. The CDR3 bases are TGTGCCAGCAGGTATGACAGGGATGCCTACGAGCAGTACTTC. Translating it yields CASRYDRDAYEQYF.

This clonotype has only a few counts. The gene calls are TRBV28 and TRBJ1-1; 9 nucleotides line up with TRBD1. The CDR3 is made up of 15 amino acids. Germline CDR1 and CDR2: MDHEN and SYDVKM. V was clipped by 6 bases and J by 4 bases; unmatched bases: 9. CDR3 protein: CASRPGQGLGTEAFF. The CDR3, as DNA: TGTGCCAGCAGGCCCGGACAGGGGCTGGGCACTGAAGCTTTCTTT.

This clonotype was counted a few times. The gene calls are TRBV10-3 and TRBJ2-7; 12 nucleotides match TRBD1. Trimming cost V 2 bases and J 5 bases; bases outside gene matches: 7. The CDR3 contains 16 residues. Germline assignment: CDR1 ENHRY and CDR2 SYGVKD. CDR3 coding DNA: TGTGCCATCAGTGAGCCTAGGGGACAGGGGGCCCACGAGCAGTACTTC. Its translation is CAISEPRGQGAHEQYF.

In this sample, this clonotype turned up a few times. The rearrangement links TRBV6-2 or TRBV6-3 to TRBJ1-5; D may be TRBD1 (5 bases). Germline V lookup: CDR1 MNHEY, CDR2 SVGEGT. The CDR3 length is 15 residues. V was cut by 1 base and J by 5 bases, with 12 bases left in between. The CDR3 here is CASSYWSGRDQPQHF. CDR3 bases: TGTGCCAGCAGTTACTGGTCAGGGAGAGATCAGCCCCAGCATTTT.

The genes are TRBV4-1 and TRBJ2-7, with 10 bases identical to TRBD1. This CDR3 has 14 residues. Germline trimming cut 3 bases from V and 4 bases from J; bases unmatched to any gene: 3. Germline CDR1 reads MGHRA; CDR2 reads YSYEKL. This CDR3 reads CASSHRQGAYEQYF. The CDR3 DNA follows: TGCGCCAGCAGCCACCGACAGGGGGCTTACGAGCAGTACTTC.

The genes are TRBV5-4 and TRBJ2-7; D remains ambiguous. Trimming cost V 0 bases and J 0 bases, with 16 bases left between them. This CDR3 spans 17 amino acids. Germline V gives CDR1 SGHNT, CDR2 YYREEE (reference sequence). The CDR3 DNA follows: TGTGCCAGCAGCTTGGCCCCATGGCAGGATCCCTCCTACGAGCAGTACTTC. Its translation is CASSLAPWQDPSYEQYF.

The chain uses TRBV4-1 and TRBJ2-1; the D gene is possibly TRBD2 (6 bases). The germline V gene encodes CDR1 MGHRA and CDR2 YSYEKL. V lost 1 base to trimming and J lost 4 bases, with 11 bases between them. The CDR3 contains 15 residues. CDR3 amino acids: CASSQGLANYNEQFF. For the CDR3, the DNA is TGCGCCAGCAGCCAAGGGCTAGCGAATTACAATGAGCAGTTCTTC.

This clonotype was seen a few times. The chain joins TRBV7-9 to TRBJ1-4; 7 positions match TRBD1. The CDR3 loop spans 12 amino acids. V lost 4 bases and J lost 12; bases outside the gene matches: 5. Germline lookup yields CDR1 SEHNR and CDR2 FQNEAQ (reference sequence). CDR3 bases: TGTGCCAGCAGCTCCCCCGGACAGGAACTGTTTTTT. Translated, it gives CASSSPGQELFF.

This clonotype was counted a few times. The CDR3 nucleotides are TGTGCCAGCAGCTTAGTGGGGGACAGGGGCCCCTCCTATGGCTACACCTTC. Protein: CASSLVGDRGPSYGYTF. The chain couples TRBV7-6 to TRBJ1-2; 10 bases align to TRBD1. V was clipped by 1 base and J by 4 bases; unmatched bases: 9. The CDR3 is made up of 17 amino acids. Germline V gene sequence: CDR1 SGHVS, CDR2 FNYEAQ.

CDR3 sequence: CASSPSSGQDTIYF. The CDR3 DNA follows: TGCGCCAGCAGCCCCTCTTCGGGCCAAGACACCATATATTTT. V is TRBV4-1 and J is TRBJ1-3; D is unclear. The germline V gene encodes CDR1 MGHRA and CDR2 YSYEKL. CDR3 length: 14 amino acids. V was pared by 4 bases and J by 8 bases, with 15 bases between.

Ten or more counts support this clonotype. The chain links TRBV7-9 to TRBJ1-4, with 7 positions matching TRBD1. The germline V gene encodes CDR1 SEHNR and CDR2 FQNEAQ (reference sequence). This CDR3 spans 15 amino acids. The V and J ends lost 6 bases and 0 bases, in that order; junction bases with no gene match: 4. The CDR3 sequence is CASRLGQTTNEKLFF. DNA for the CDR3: TGTGCCAGCAGGTTGGGACAGACAACTAATGAAAAACTGTTTTTT.

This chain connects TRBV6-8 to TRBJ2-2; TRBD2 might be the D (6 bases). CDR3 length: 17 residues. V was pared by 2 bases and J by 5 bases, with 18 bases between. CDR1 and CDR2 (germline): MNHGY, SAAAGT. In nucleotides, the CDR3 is TGTGCCAGCAGTTACCCCACCAGTCGGGGAGGAACCGGGGAGCTGTTTTTT. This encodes CASSYPTSRGGTGELFF.

Here the CDR3 reads CASGSSRDSGPQETQYF. For the CDR3, the DNA is TGTGCTAGTGGTTCGTCCCGGGACAGCGGACCCCAAGAGACCCAGTACTTC. V is TRBV12-5 and J is TRBJ2-5; 7 bases map to TRBD1. With V trimmed by 4 bases and J by 1 base, 12 bases remained unmatched. CDR3 length: 17 amino acids. In germline, CDR1 is LGHNT, CDR2 FRNRAP.

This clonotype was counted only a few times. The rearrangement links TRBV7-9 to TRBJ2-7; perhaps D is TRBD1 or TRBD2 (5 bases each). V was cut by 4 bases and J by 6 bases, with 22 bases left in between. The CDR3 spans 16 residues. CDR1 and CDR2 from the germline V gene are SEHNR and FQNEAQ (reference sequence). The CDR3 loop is CASSSAPGPSPFEQYF. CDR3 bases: TGTGCCAGCAGCTCAGCTCCGGGACCCTCCCCCTTCGAGCAGTACTTC.

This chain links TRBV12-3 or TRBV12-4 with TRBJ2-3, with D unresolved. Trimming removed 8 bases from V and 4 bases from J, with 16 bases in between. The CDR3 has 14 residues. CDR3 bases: TGTGCCAGCCCACCCTCCCTCGCGGCAGATACGCAGTATTTT. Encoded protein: CASPPSLAADTQYF.

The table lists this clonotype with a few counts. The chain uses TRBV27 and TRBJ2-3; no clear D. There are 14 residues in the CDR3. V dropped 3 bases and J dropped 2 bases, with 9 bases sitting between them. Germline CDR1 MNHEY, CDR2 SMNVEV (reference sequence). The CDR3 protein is CASSFAAITDTQYF. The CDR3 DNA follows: TGTGCCAGCAGTTTTGCAGCGATCACAGATACGCAGTATTTT.